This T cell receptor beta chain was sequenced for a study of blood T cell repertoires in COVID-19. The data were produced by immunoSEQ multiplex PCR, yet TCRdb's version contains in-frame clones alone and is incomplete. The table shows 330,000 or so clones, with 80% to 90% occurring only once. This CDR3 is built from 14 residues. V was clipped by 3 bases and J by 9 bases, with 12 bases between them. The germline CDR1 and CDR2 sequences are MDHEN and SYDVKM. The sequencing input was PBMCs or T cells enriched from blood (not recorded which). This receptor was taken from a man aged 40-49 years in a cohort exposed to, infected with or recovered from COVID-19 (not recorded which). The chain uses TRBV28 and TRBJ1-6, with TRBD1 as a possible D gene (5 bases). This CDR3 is CASSFRERGSPLHF. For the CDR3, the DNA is TGTGCCAGCAGTTTCAGGGAGCGGGGTTCACCCCTCCACTTT.